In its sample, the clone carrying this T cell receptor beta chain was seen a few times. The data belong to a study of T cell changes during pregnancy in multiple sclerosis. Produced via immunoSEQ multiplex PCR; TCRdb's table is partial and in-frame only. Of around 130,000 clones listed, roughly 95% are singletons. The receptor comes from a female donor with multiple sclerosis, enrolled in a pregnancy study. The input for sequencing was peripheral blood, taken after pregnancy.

CDR3 bases: TGCAGCGTTGATGGGGCGCTTAATAATGAGCAGTTCTTC. Its protein product is CSVDGALNNEQFF. This chain connects TRBV29-1 to TRBJ2-1; D might be TRBD1 (5 bases). The V end was cut by 3 bases, the J end by 7 bases, with 13 bases between. This CDR3 has 13 amino acids. CDR1 is SQVTM, CDR2 ANQGSEA, per germline.